This entry is about one TCR beta chain. Its target antigen remains unknown. No qualities accompany the bases; no much larger clone lies one base away. This sample stems from a study of long-term antiretroviral therapy in people with HIV (dated by TCRdb to 2022 to 2024). Regarding the research as a whole: The earliest samples were collected roughly a decade before the 2015 WHO recommendation for immediate ART, at a time when ART was usually postponed until CD4 counts fell. The cohort contributed about 180 cryopreserved PBMC samples from a few dozen adults with confirmed HIV infection, collected serially over a mean of approximately 6 years (range 1-12). Of the roughly 27 participants with HIV, fewer than twelve were female. No cross-contamination during QIAcube processing turned up in test extractions that ran a monoclonal T-cell line alongside around 32 polyclonal samples. A retrospective serial study tested whether changes in peripheral blood TRB repertoire composition and diversity were associated with ART initiation and durable HIV suppression.

Sequencing of the TRB variable region was done with the immunoSEQ hsTCRB v3.0 assay at survey level resolution. The targeted TRB sequencing depth was about 40,000-50,000 T-cell genomes per sample. TRB libraries were pooled and sequenced on an Illumina MiSeq using a v3 150-cycle kit. In the paper's pipeline: Analysis of repertoires was carried out in R inside a reproducible Nextflow workflow spanning QC, data transformation and analysis. Custom analyses were implemented in LymphoSeq2, an R package for AIRR-Seq data exploration. After excluding several samples that yielded fewer than 5000 total TRB sequences, 150 to 200 HIV repertoires remained for analysis. Among the roughly 180 retained HIV repertoires, approximately 59 were collected before ART initiation and around 130 after ART initiation. Each repertoire was downsampled to 5000 TRB nucleotide sequences, and summary statistics were averaged across 100 downsampling iterations. TRB sequences were retained for analysis only if CDR3 regions of at least seven amino acids were present. Two measures captured diversity: a Shannon entropy-derived clonality score and the Gini coefficient. In repertoire networks, the top 5000 CDR3 amino acid sequences were linked whenever an edit distance of one separated two sequences. For TRB CDR3 amino acid sequences, GLIPH2 was used to predict antigen specificity groups and MHC restriction. To flag known CMV, EBV, HIV or tissue antigen associations, CDR3 amino acid sequences were matched against VDJdb and McPAS-TCR. Pre-ART, post-ART and control groups were compared with Wilcoxon signed-rank tests and Holm-Bonferroni correction. What TCRdb holds here is the immuneACCESS table cut down to in-frame rearrangements. Part of the clones is not present; checked against another copy, under half of the missing clones reflect an unresolved V gene, and the others are unexplained. V and J calls and clone size are as listed in that table; D and trimming were resolved from the DNA. For this sample there are about 28,000 clones; 70% to 90% appear just once. 4.8% of the sample goes to the ten largest clones.

Trimming leaves V shorter by 3 bases and J shorter by 11 bases, with the junction holding 11 bases beyond the gene matches. As encoded in the germline V gene (reference sequence), CDR1 is LNHDA while CDR2 is SQIVND. The CDR3 has 14 amino acids, counting the end cysteine and phenylalanine. Just CDR3 DNA is preserved here, 42 bases in frame from base 1. Participants were included only if at least one PBMC sample before ART initiation and at least two post-ART samples were available. All participants with HIV were treated in the United States of America. Before DNA extraction, cryopreserved samples containing roughly 0.85-11 million PBMC were thawed and washed. At the time of the earliest PBMC sample, participants with HIV were aged between about 23 and 54 years. PBMC samples were contributed by each participant from 1-4 timepoints before ART initiation and 2-8 timepoints after ART initiation, with a median of 7 samples. Serial HIV viral load, CD4+ T-cell count, ART history and demographic data were obtained for every participant. Using a Qiagen kit on a QIAcube, genomic DNA was extracted from unsorted PBMC, with samples processed in batches of 12.

Results the study describes overall, beyond this receptor: Expanded TRB clones identified before ART initiation dominated the repertoire across all time points, though the dominance fluctuated and decreased in many PLHIV after ART. The samples were dated from about 2003 to 2017, and the ART regimens that were used may be less effective than current ART regimens. Owing to limited PBMC availability, only the TCR beta chain was sequenced, without alpha chain pairing. Narrower CDR3 length ranges were observed in HIV repertoires than in controls, and an antigen-experienced repertoire with only a slight naive shift after ART was suggested by the network structure. No data were available on ART adherence, viral resistance or therapy changes, limiting inferences about post-ART repertoire changes. Because pre-ART samples had limited cell numbers, unsorted PBMC were profiled rather than sorted CD4+ and CD8+ T cells. Starting ART was linked to a significant rise in TRB diversity, yet even with long-term ART the diversity remained significantly lower than in transplant donor controls.

The sequence is built from TRBV19 and TRBJ1-1, with TRBD1 matching 8 junction bases. The origin of this receptor is a woman between 25 and 40 years old with HIV. Sequenced material: unsorted PBMCs, taken 0.8 years after starting antiretroviral therapy. In nucleotide form, the sequence is TGTGCCAGTAGTATGGGGACAGGCCTCCTTGGGGCTTTCTTT. Its protein product is CASSMGTGLLGAFF.